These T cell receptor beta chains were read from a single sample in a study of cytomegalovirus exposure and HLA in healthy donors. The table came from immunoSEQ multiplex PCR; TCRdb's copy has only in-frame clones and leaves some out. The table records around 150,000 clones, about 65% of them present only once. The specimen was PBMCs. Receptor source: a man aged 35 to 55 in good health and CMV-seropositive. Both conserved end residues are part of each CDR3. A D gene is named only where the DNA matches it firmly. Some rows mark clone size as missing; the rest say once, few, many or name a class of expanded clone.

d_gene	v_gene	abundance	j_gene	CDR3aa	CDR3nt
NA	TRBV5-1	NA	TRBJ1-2	CASRPFTGSRGYGYTF	TGCGCCAGCAGACCGTTTACAGGGTCGAGGGGTTATGGCTACACCTTC
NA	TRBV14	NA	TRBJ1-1	CASSQGGGLGDTEAFF	TGTGCCAGCAGCCAAGGGGGGGGACTAGGGGACACTGAAGCTTTCTTT
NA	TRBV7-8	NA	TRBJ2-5	CASTSESDQETQYF	TGTGCCAGCACCTCCGAGTCGGACCAAGAGACCCAGTACTTC
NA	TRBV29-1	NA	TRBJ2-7	CSVRPPRGSSYEQYF	TGCAGCGTTCGGCCTCCGAGGGGGTCCTCCTACGAGCAGTACTTC
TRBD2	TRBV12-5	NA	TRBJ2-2	CASGWTSGGVGTGELFF	TGTGCTAGTGGTTGGACTAGCGGGGGGGTGGGCACCGGGGAGCTGTTTTTT
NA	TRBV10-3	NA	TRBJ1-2	CAISESQGLYGYTF	TGTGCCATCAGTGAGTCTCAGGGGCTCTATGGCTACACCTTC
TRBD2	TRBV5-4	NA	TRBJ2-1	CASSQKRLAGGRGYNEQFF	TGTGCCAGCAGCCAGAAGAGACTAGCGGGGGGGCGGGGCTACAATGAGCAGTTCTTC
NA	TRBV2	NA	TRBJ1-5	CATSNQPQHF	TGTGCCACGAGCAATCAGCCCCAGCATTTT
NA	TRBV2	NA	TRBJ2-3	CASGGGQGTDTQYF	TGTGCCAGCGGGGGGGGCCAAGGCACAGATACGCAGTATTTT
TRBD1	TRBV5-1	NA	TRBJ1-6	CASSAGQNYNSPLHF	TGCGCCAGCAGCGCGGGACAGAACTATAATTCACCCCTCCACTTT
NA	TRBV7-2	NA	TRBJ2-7	CASSPGTYEQYF	TGTGCCAGCAGCCCCGGGACATACGAGCAGTACTTC
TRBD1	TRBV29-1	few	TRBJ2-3	CSVEKGAGDTQYF	TGCAGCGTTGAGAAGGGGGCAGGAGATACGCAGTATTTT
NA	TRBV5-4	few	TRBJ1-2	CASSPAGGRGYTF	TGTGCCAGCAGTCCTGCGGGGGGCCGTGGCTACACCTTC
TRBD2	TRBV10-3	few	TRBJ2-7	CAITSGGYEQYF	TGTGCCATCACCAGCGGGGGCTACGAGCAGTACTTC
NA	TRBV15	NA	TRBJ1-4	CATSRELNTVNEKLFF	TGTGCCACCAGCAGAGAGTTAAACACAGTTAATGAAAAACTGTTTTTT
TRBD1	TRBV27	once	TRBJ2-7	CASSLAQGFREQYF	TGTGCCAGCAGTTTGGCACAGGGGTTCCGCGAGCAGTACTTC
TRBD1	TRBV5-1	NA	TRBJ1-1	CASTSGTGSTEAFF	TGCGCCAGCACCTCCGGGACAGGGTCCACTGAAGCTTTCTTT
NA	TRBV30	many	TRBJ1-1	CAWNFRGVTEAFF	TGTGCCTGGAATTTTAGGGGTGTCACTGAAGCTTTCTTT
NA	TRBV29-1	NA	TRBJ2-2	CSVEVPGRPGELFF	TGCAGCGTTGAAGTTCCAGGGAGGCCCGGGGAGCTGTTTTTT
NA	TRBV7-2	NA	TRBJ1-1	CASSLRPGGAEAFF	TGTGCCAGCAGCTTACGTCCGGGAGGCGCTGAAGCTTTCTTT
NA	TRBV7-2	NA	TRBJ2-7	CASSLGGRTEQYF	TGTGCCAGCAGCTTGGGGGGGCGCACCGAGCAGTACTTC
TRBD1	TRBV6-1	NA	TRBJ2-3	CASSEQGVGTDTQYF	TGTGCCAGCAGTGAACAGGGGGTTGGGACAGATACGCAGTATTTT
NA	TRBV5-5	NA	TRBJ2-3	CASSSAANPSTDTQYF	TGTGCCAGCAGTTCTGCAGCGAACCCCTCCACAGATACGCAGTATTTT
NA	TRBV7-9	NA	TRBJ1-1	CATHPRRNRGSTEAFF	TGTGCCACCCACCCCCGGCGGAACCGAGGAAGCACTGAAGCTTTCTTT
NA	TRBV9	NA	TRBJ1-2	CASSVATGGGGGTRTF	TGTGCCAGCAGCGTAGCTACGGGAGGTGGGGGGGGCACCCGCACCTTC
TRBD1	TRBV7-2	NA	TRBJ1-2	CASNRQGGVYGYTF	TGTGCCAGCAACCGACAGGGCGGTGTCTATGGCTACACCTTC
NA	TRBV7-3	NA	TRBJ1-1	CASSPDPGVEAFF	TGTGCCAGCAGCCCCGACCCAGGGGTTGAAGCTTTCTTT
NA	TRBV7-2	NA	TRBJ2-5	CASSLGGAGQETQYF	TGTGCCAGCAGCTTGGGGGGGGCCGGCCAAGAGACCCAGTACTTC
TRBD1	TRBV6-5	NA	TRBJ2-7	CASSRQGASYEQYF	TGTGCCAGCAGTCGACAGGGGGCCTCCTACGAGCAGTACTTC
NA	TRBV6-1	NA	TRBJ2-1	CASSEAGLSYNEQFF	TGTGCCAGCAGTGAAGCTGGACTGAGCTACAATGAGCAGTTCTTC
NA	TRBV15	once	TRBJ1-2	CATRLPGVNYGYTF	TGTGCCACCAGATTACCGGGAGTCAACTATGGCTACACCTTC
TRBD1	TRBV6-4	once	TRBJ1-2	CASRFRQGGNYGYTF	TGTGCCAGCAGATTTAGACAGGGGGGAAACTATGGCTACACCTTC
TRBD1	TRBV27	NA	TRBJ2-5	CATRVTQGRLETQYF	TGTGCCACCAGAGTTACACAGGGGCGATTGGAGACCCAGTACTTC
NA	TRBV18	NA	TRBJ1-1	CASSPPAGGTEAFF	TGTGCCAGCTCACCACCAGCGGGGGGCACTGAAGCTTTCTTT
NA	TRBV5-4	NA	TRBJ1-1	CASSLGAANTEAFF	TGTGCCAGCAGCTTGGGCGCGGCGAACACTGAAGCTTTCTTT
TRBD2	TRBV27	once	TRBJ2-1	CASTSRGPGGYNEQFF	TGTGCCAGCACCTCCCGGGGCCCGGGGGGGTACAATGAGCAGTTCTTC
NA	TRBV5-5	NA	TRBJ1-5	CASSPRSAGPQHF	TGTGCCAGCAGCCCCCGGTCGGCGGGGCCCCAGCATTTT
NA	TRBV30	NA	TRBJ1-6	CAWSVQGPRSSYNSPLHF	TGTGCCTGGAGTGTACAGGGTCCCCGGAGCTCCTATAATTCACCCCTCCACTTT
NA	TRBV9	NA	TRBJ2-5	CASSTSGRASQTQYF	TGTGCCAGCAGCACCTCCGGCAGGGCGAGTCAGACCCAGTACTTC
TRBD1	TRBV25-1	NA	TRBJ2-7	CASRGQALEQYF	TGTGCCAGCAGGGGACAGGCCCTCGAGCAGTACTTC
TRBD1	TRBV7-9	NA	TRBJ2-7	CSSSPGQGASEQYF	TGTTCCAGCAGCCCGGGACAGGGGGCGTCCGAGCAGTACTTC
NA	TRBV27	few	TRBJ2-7	CASSPRGWGEYEQYF	TGTGCCAGCAGCCCCCGAGGGTGGGGGGAGTACGAGCAGTACTTC
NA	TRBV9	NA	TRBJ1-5	CASSYGGGGQPQHF	TGTGCCAGCAGCTATGGGGGGGGCGGGCAGCCCCAGCATTTT
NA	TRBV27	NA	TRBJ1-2	CASRLGGSNYGYTF	TGTGCCAGCAGATTGGGAGGATCTAACTATGGCTACACCTTC
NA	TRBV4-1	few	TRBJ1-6	CASSQNRAANSPLHF	TGCGCCAGCAGCCAGAACAGGGCGGCGAATTCACCCCTCCACTTT
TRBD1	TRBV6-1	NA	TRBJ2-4	CASSESKWFDRGNIQYF	TGTGCCAGCAGTGAATCCAAGTGGTTCGACAGGGGAAACATTCAGTACTTC
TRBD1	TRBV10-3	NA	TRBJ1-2	CAISDGQGARYGYTF	TGTGCCATCAGCGACGGGCAGGGGGCGAGGTATGGCTACACCTTC
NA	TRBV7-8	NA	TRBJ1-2	CASSLEKGVGYTF	TGTGCCAGCAGCTTAGAAAAAGGAGTAGGCTACACCTTC